Below are 30 T cell receptor beta chains sequenced from a single sample in a study of T cell changes during pregnancy in multiple sclerosis. Data came from immunoSEQ multiplex PCR; TCRdb stores just in-frame clones and leaves some out. The sample shows about 57,000 clones, about nine tenths of them seen only once. The input for sequencing was CD4+ T cells from peripheral blood mononuclear cells, taken in the third trimester of pregnancy. The receptors here all came from a female donor with multiple sclerosis, enrolled in a pregnancy study.

This sequence joins TRBV9 and TRBJ1-2, with 9 positions matching TRBD1. This CDR3 is built from 15 residues. J gave up 8 bases and V 3 bases, and 11 bases lay outside the gene matches. Germline V CDR1 and CDR2: SGDLS, YYNGEE. DNA for the CDR3: TGTGCCAGCAGCGCCGCCGGGACAGGGACAGGAGGCTACACCTTC. This encodes CASSAAGTGTGGYTF. The full variable domain, rest sourced from reference TRBV9 and TRBJ1-2, is DSGVTQTPKHLITATGQRVTLRCSPRSGDLSVYWYQQSLDQGLQFLIQYYNGEERAKGNILERFSAQQFPDLHSELNLSSLELGDSALYFCASSAAGTGTGGYTFGSGTRLTVV.

The chain carries TRBV6-5 and TRBJ1-5; 7 nucleotides line up with TRBD1. Per germline, CDR1 MNHEY and CDR2 SVGAGI. The CDR3 covers 15 residues. With 6 bases clipped from V and 2 bases from J, the junction kept 7 bases outside the gene matches. CDR3 sequence (DNA): TGTGCCAGCAGCTGGGACAGTGCGGGCAATCAGCCCCAGCATTTT. It encodes CASSWDSAGNQPQHF.

This chain links TRBV5-1 with TRBJ2-1; the match to TRBD1 covers 7 bases. Trimming took 3 bases from V and 4 from J; bases not matched to a gene: 7. CDR1 is SGHRS, CDR2 YFSETQ, per germline. The length of the CDR3 is 15 residues. The CDR3 DNA reads as TGCGCCAGCAGCTCTCTCGGGACAGAATACAATGAGCAGTTCTTC. Residues: CASSSLGTEYNEQFF.

This clone was counted once. The chain couples TRBV11-2 to TRBJ2-7, with D perhaps TRBD2 (5 bases). Germline V gives CDR1 SGHAT, CDR2 FQNNGV. CDR3 size: 14 residues. The V end was cut by 5 bases, the J end by 2 bases, with 13 bases between. DNA of the CDR3: TGTGCCAGCAGCCCGGGGAACAGAGCCTACGAGCAGTACTTC. Translation gives CASSPGNRAYEQYF.

With regard to this clone: Within the sample, other DNA sequences also encode this same CDR3. The chain recombines TRBV5-1 with TRBJ1-3; D is perhaps TRBD1 (5 bases). Trimming took off 0 bases at V and 0 bases at J, with 7 bases between the two ends. CDR3 length equals 15 residues. Germline CDR1 is SGHRS and CDR2 is YFSETQ. The CDR3 spells CASSLAQGSGNTIYF. The DNA for the CDR3 is TGCGCCAGCAGCTTGGCCCAGGGCTCTGGAAACACCATATATTTT.

The V call is TRBV7-6, the J call TRBJ1-1, with unresolved D. The V gene's germline CDR1 is SGHVS and CDR2 FNYEAQ. Trimming shortened V by 1 base and J by 2 bases, and 11 bases separated the two germline ends. The CDR3 is made up of 15 amino acids. Here the CDR3 DNA reads TGTGCCAGCAGCTTAGAGCAAAGAGTCAACACTGAAGCTTTCTTT. It yields the protein CASSLEQRVNTEAFF.

The V and J genes are TRBV30 and TRBJ1-5; D is uncertain. V was clipped by 2 bases and J by 3 bases, with 23 bases between them. Germline CDR1 reads GTSNPN; CDR2 reads SVGIG (reference sequence). The CDR3 loop spans 18 amino acids. The CDR3 nucleotides read TGTGCCTGGAGTATATCTCTCGGGATGCCGGCCATCAATCAGCCCCAGCATTTT. Translating gives CAWSISLGMPAINQPQHF.

In this sample, this clone turned up once. The rearrangement joins TRBV30 to TRBJ2-6; TRBD1 aligns across 10 bases. This CDR3 is 17 amino acids long. Germline V gene sequence: CDR1 GTSNPN, CDR2 SVGIG (reference sequence). The junction had 5 bases not matched to a gene; V was cut back by 0 bases and J by 3 bases. The CDR3: CAWSVTGTGVGANVLTF. CDR3 nucleotides: TGTGCCTGGAGTGTAACCGGGACAGGGGTTGGGGCCAACGTCCTGACTTTC.

The CDR3 spells CASSSVNTGNTIYF. CDR3 coding DNA: TGTGCCAGCAGCTCCGTCAACACAGGAAACACCATATATTTT. The rearrangement joins TRBV7-6 to TRBJ1-3; D gene uncertain. Germline CDR1 SGHVS, CDR2 FNYEAQ. The V gene lost 4 bases and the J gene lost 4 bases, with 11 bases spanning the gap. The CDR3 sequence is 14 residues long.

The rearrangement uses TRBV5-6 and TRBJ1-2, with D perhaps matching TRBD1 (5 bases). V lost 0 bases to trimming and J lost 6 bases, with 6 bases between them. This CDR3 comprises 12 residues. Looked up from germline, CDR1 is SGHDT and CDR2 is YYEEEE. The CDR3 spells CASSLVQDGYTF. CDR3 DNA sequence: TGTGCCAGCAGCTTGGTACAGGATGGCTACACCTTC.

Note on this clone: The junction differs from germline at one of its ends, possibly a read error. The V gene is TRBV30, the J gene TRBJ2-5, with D perhaps TRBD2 (6 bases). Germline V gene lookup returns CDR1 GTSNPN and CDR2 SVGIG (reference sequence). CDR3 size: 13 residues. The chain's CDR3 is CAWRVTRRGTQYF. The CDR3 DNA follows: TGTGCCTGGCGTGTAACTAGGCGGGGGACCCAGTACTTC.

This chain joins TRBV14 and TRBJ2-3; D is unresolved. Germline CDR1 reads SGHDN; CDR2 reads FVKESK. This CDR3 has 11 residues. V was trimmed by 4 bases and J by 7 bases, leaving 6 bases between them. The CDR3 DNA reads TGTGCCAGCAGCCGAGCGAATACGCAGTATTTT. Its translation is CASSRANTQYF.

V is TRBV9 and J is TRBJ1-4; D may be TRBD1 (5 bases). V lost 0 bases and J 10 bases, leaving 16 bases between the germline ends. This CDR3 is built from 15 residues. Germline lookup yields CDR1 SGDLS and CDR2 YYNGEE. This chain's CDR3 is CASSVGTSWVGKLFF. DNA of the CDR3: TGTGCCAGCAGCGTAGGGACATCCTGGGTGGGAAAACTGTTTTTT.

The V and J genes are TRBV7-9 and TRBJ2-2; D is perhaps TRBD1 (5 bases). CDR1 SEHNR and CDR2 FQNEAQ come from the germline V gene (reference sequence). This CDR3 has 14 residues. Trimming removed 9 bases from V and 4 bases from J, with 15 bases in between. The DNA for the CDR3 is TGTGCCAGTGATGGGGCTCGGAGCACCGGGGAGCTGTTTTTT. Amino acid sequence: CASDGARSTGELFF.

This chain connects TRBV6-1 to TRBJ2-6, with no clear D. This CDR3 spans 14 amino acids. The V end was cut by 5 bases, the J end by 11 bases, with 16 bases between. Per germline, CDR1 MNHNS and CDR2 SASEGT. CDR3 nucleotides: TGTGCCAGCAGTACCAGACATCCCCTCGACGTCCTGACTTTC. It is translated as CASSTRHPLDVLTF.

The chain is built from TRBV7-9 and TRBJ1-1; 9 bases fit TRBD1. Looked up from germline, CDR1 is SEHNR and CDR2 is FQNEAQ (reference sequence). The CDR3 is 16 amino acids. The V gene end was trimmed by 5 bases and the J gene end by 1 base; junction bases not matched to a gene: 8. The CDR3 loop reads CASSIAMGQGNTEAFF. The CDR3 DNA follows: TGTGCCAGCAGCATTGCTATGGGACAGGGGAACACTGAAGCTTTCTTT.

The chain links TRBV7-2 to TRBJ2-7; D unclear. Germline CDR1 SGHTA, CDR2 FQGNSA. The CDR3 is 12 amino acids. Between the trimmed V and J ends, which lost 0 bases and 5 bases, there was a span of 5 bases. The DNA of the CDR3 is TGTGCCAGCAGCTTAGCGCGGAACGAGCAGTACTTC. It codes for CASSLARNEQYF.

In DNA form, the CDR3 reads TGCGCCAGCAGCGCCGGGACATCGGGGAACACAGATACGCAGTATTTT. Translated, it gives CASSAGTSGNTDTQYF. The rearrangement links TRBV10-1 to TRBJ2-3; D might be TRBD1 (6 bases). Germline-derived CDR1 and CDR2 are WNHNN and SYGVQD (reference sequence). The V gene lost 6 bases and the J gene lost 2 bases, with 18 bases spanning the gap. The CDR3 consists of 16 residues.

The chain carries TRBV10-1 and TRBJ2-7; weak D call: TRBD2 (6 bases). Looked up from germline, CDR1 is WNHNN and CDR2 is SYGVQD (reference sequence). The CDR3 is 16 residues long. V lost 4 bases and J 3 bases, leaving 19 bases between the germline ends. As DNA, the CDR3 is TGCGCCAGCAGTGGCCTGAGAGCGGGCGCCGTCTACGAGCAGTACTTC. Translating it yields CASSGLRAGAVYEQYF.

CDR3 protein: CASSLEARGGYTF. Here the CDR3 DNA reads TGTGCCAGCAGTTTAGAAGCCCGGGGAGGCTACACCTTC. The chain employs TRBV27 and TRBJ1-2, with D unresolved. The germline V gene has CDR1 MNHEY and CDR2 SMNVEV (reference sequence). The CDR3 sequence is 13 residues long. Between the trimmed V and J ends, which lost 2 bases and 8 bases, there was a span of 12 bases.

CDR3 nucleotides: TGTGCCAGCAGACTCGGACAGACCTCTGGAAACACCATATATTTT. Encoded protein: CASRLGQTSGNTIYF. The V call is TRBV7-2, the J call TRBJ1-3, with D maybe TRBD1 (6 bases). CDR1 and CDR2 from the germline V gene are SGHTA and FQGNSA. There are 15 residues in the CDR3. V was trimmed by 6 bases and J by 0 bases, leaving 12 bases between them.

The DNA for the CDR3 is TGTGCCAGCAGCTTAGACGGGGTCTCGGGAAACATTCAGTACTTC. This encodes CASSLDGVSGNIQYF. The gene calls are TRBV7-2 and TRBJ2-4; tentative D call: TRBD2 (5 bases). The germline V gene encodes CDR1 SGHTA and CDR2 FQGNSA. The CDR3 totals 15 residues. The V end lost 1 base, the J end lost 6 bases, and 13 bases lay between the germline ends. The whole variable domain, filled in from reference TRBV7-2 and TRBJ2-4, reads GAGVSQSPSNKVTEKGKDVELRCDPISGHTALYWYRQSLGQGLEFLIYFQGNSAPDKSGLPSDRFSAERTGGSVSTLTIQRTQQEDSAVYLCASSLDGVSGNIQYFGAGTRLSVL.

V and J are TRBV2 and TRBJ1-4, with unresolved D. Germline V lookup: CDR1 SNHLY, CDR2 FYNNEI. V lost 1 base, J lost 10 bases, and 10 bases lay in between. The CDR3 is 13 amino acids. CDR3 amino acids: CASSEDPGGKLFF. DNA for the CDR3: TGTGCCAGCAGTGAAGACCCCGGCGGAAAACTGTTTTTT.

The gene calls are TRBV6-1 and TRBJ2-7; 8 bases are shared with TRBD1. Germline trimming cut 3 bases from V and 6 bases from J; bases unmatched to any gene: 4. This CDR3 comprises 13 residues. Germline CDR1 reads MNHNS; CDR2 reads SASEGT. CDR3 DNA: TGTGCCAGCAGTGACACGGACAGGGTCGAGCAGTACTTC. Amino acids: CASSDTDRVEQYF.

This chain joins TRBV30 and TRBJ1-6, with TRBD1 as a possible D gene (5 bases). Trimming took off 5 bases at V and 7 bases at J, with 12 bases between the two ends. Germline CDR1 reads GTSNPN; CDR2 reads SVGIG (reference sequence). This CDR3 spans 13 amino acids. The CDR3 is CAWGKTANSPLHF. The CDR3 DNA is TGTGCCTGGGGAAAGACAGCCAATTCACCCCTCCACTTT.

The rearrangement links TRBV19 to TRBJ2-3; TRBD1 agrees at 7 bases. CDR1 is LNHDA, CDR2 SQIVND, per germline (reference sequence). The trim removed 5 bases at V and 3 bases at J, leaving 8 bases unmatched. The CDR3 runs to 15 residues. The CDR3 here is CASSDRQGPTDTQYF. The CDR3 nucleotides read TGTGCCAGTAGTGATCGACAGGGCCCGACAGATACGCAGTATTTT.

This sequence joins TRBV20-1 and TRBJ2-1; D may correspond to TRBD1 or TRBD2 (6 bases each). The V gene lost 7 bases and the J gene lost 9 bases, with 13 bases spanning the gap. The germline V gene encodes CDR1 DFQATT and CDR2 SNEGSKA (reference sequence). This CDR3 has 11 residues. The CDR3 DNA follows: TGCAGTGTTAGGGGGGCGGCTGAGCAGTTCTTC. It specifies CSVRGAAEQFF.

The chain couples TRBV7-2 to TRBJ2-7; D might be TRBD1 (6 bases). Germline V gene sequence: CDR1 SGHTA, CDR2 FQGNSA. V lost 5 bases to trimming and J lost 4 bases, with 15 bases between them. The CDR3 length is 14 residues. CDR3 nucleotides: TGTGCCAGCAGCCCCCACCGGGACACATACGAGCAGTACTTC. As protein: CASSPHRDTYEQYF.

The chain combines TRBV7-9 with TRBJ2-1, with TRBD1 identical over 8 bases. Per germline, CDR1 SEHNR and CDR2 FQNEAQ (reference sequence). The CDR3 has 12 residues. V shed 3 bases, J shed 10 bases, and the junction held 2 bases outside the gene matches. The CDR3 DNA reads TGTGCCAGCAGCTTTGACAGGGGCGAGCAGTTCTTC. Translation: CASSFDRGEQFF.

The chain carries TRBV29-1 and TRBJ1-3; unclear D gene. Germline CDR1 and CDR2: SQVTM and ANQGSEA. The V end lost 6 bases, the J end lost 5 bases, and 11 bases lay between the germline ends. The CDR3 loop spans 12 amino acids. The CDR3 bases are TGCAGCGTCGACCGCGGGAGAAACACCATATATTTT. This encodes CSVDRGRNTIYF.